What follows are 13 T cell receptor beta chains derived from one specimen sequenced in a study of shared clonotypes between healthy human individuals. The table came from immunoSEQ multiplex PCR; TCRdb's copy has only in-frame clones and leaves some out. The sample records 85,000 to 100,000 clones, 68% being singletons. Sequences were obtained from memory CD8+ T cells sorted from blood. As to subset: CD45RO+ cells pooled with CCR7-negative TemRA cells. These receptors were taken from a man younger than 40 in good health.

The chain combines TRBV28 with TRBJ2-7; perhaps TRBD1 as D (6 bases). Germline CDR1 MDHEN, CDR2 SYDVKM. Between the trimmed V and J ends, which lost 8 bases and 1 base, there was a span of 12 bases. This CDR3 spans 13 amino acids. The CDR3 region is CASGSGVSYEQYF. The CDR3 DNA is TGTGCCAGCGGATCAGGGGTTTCCTACGAGCAGTACTTC.

V gene TRBV7-5 combines with J gene TRBJ2-1. TRBV7-5 is described as a pseudogene. The CDR3 is 12 residues long. As DNA, the CDR3 is TGTGCCAGCAGCTTAGAGGGCACTTTGCAGTTCTTC. Translation: CASSLEGTLQFF.

This rearrangement joins TRBV5-5 to TRBJ2-7; 10 nucleotides match TRBD2. J gave up 4 bases and V 4 bases, and 8 bases lay outside the gene matches. In germline, CDR1 is SGHKS, CDR2 YYEKEE (reference sequence). The CDR3 spans 15 residues. CDR3 DNA sequence: TGTGCCAGCAGCCCTGGAGGACTAGCGGCTTACGAGCAGTACTTC. Translating it yields CASSPGGLAAYEQYF.

The sample holds many counts of this clone. This chain joins TRBV14 and TRBJ2-1; TRBD2 might be the D (6 bases). The CDR3 is made up of 16 amino acids. Per germline, CDR1 SGHDN and CDR2 FVKESK. V lost 4 bases and J lost 4, with 17 bases in between. CDR3 amino acids: CASSPGTGRGYNEQFF. The CDR3, as DNA: TGTGCCAGCAGCCCGGGGACCGGGAGAGGGTACAATGAGCAGTTCTTC.

The rearrangement uses TRBV4-1 and TRBJ2-3; 13 bases match TRBD2. This CDR3 contains 18 residues. Germline assignment: CDR1 MGHRA and CDR2 YSYEKL. J was trimmed by 4 bases and V by 3 bases; bases with no gene match: 10. Here the CDR3 DNA reads TGCGCCAGCAGCCAGACCGGGACTAGCGGGACTCGAGCAGATACGCAGTATTTT. Translating it yields CASSQTGTSGTRADTQYF.

CDR3 bases: TGTGCCAGCAGTTTCGTGGACAGGGGGAACACTGAAGCTTTCTTT. Protein: CASSFVDRGNTEAFF. The chain links TRBV27 to TRBJ1-1; TRBD1 matches at 9 bases. With V trimmed by 3 bases and J by 1 base, 3 bases remained unmatched. This CDR3 has 15 residues. CDR1 and CDR2 from the germline V gene are MNHEY and SMNVEV (reference sequence).

The rearrangement links TRBV28 to TRBJ2-1; possibly TRBD2 for D (5 bases). The CDR3 extends over 15 amino acids. V was trimmed by 2 bases and J by 1 base, leaving 9 bases between them. Germline V CDR1 and CDR2: MDHEN, SYDVKM. The CDR3: CASSLEDLSYNEQFF. The CDR3, as DNA: TGTGCCAGCAGTTTAGAGGACTTATCCTACAATGAGCAGTTCTTC.

The CDR3 region is CASSSGTTPSHEQYF. Written as DNA, the CDR3 is TGTGCCAGCAGTTCCGGGACTACCCCCAGCCACGAGCAGTACTTC. The chain couples TRBV27 to TRBJ2-7; 7 nucleotides align to TRBD2. Germline values: CDR1 MNHEY, CDR2 SMNVEV (reference sequence). The CDR3 is 15 amino acids. J gave up 5 bases and V 4 bases, and 11 bases lay outside the gene matches.

This clone was seen a few times. CDR3 in DNA: TGTGCCAGCAGTGAATACGGGGTGGCTGGAAACACCATATATTTT. Amino acid sequence: CASSEYGVAGNTIYF. The chain couples TRBV25-1 to TRBJ1-3; no definite D call. The V end lost 0 bases, the J end lost 2 bases, and 8 bases lay between the germline ends. This CDR3 spans 15 amino acids. Germline V gene data show CDR1 as MGHDK and CDR2 as SYGVNS.

The CDR3 sequence: CASGVQVGQPQHF. For the CDR3, the DNA is TGTGCCAGTGGAGTTCAGGTCGGTCAGCCCCAGCATTTT. The genes are TRBV2 and TRBJ1-5; D is uncertain. Germline V gene sequence: CDR1 SNHLY, CDR2 FYNNEI. The CDR3 spans 13 residues. The germline V and J ends were trimmed by 9 bases and 6 bases, with 15 bases remaining between them. Based on the CDR3 plus reference TRBV2 and TRBJ1-5, the full variable domain is EPEVTQTPSHQVTQMGQEVILRCVPISNHLYFYWYRQILGQKVEFLVSFYNNEISEKSEIFDDQFSVERPDGSNFTLKIRSTKLEDSAMYFCASGVQVGQPQHFGDGTRLSIL.

This clone was counted only a few times. This chain joins TRBV11-2 and TRBJ2-5, with unresolved D. The V gene lost 4 bases and the J gene lost 6 bases, with 6 bases spanning the gap. The CDR3 spans 11 residues. Looked up from germline, CDR1 is SGHAT and CDR2 is FQNNGV. CDR3 nucleotides: TGTGCCAGCAGCTCGCGGCAGACCCAGTACTTC. This sequence encodes CASSSRQTQYF.

A single count supports this clone. The chain uses TRBV5-5 and TRBJ2-7; no definite D call. The germline V gene has CDR1 SGHKS and CDR2 YYEKEE (reference sequence). Trimming removed 2 bases from V and 4 bases from J, with 10 bases in between. The CDR3 sequence is 13 residues long. The CDR3: CASSLLLGYEQYF. For the CDR3, the DNA is TGTGCCAGCAGCTTATTGCTGGGGTACGAGCAGTACTTC.

The chain is built from TRBV15 and TRBJ1-2; D remains ambiguous. The CDR3 consists of 12 residues. V was pared by 5 bases and J by 8 bases, with 12 bases between. The V gene's germline CDR1 is LNHNV and CDR2 YYDKDF (reference sequence). CDR3 coding DNA: TGTGCCACCAGCCCTAACGAGGAAGGCTACACCTTC. Protein: CATSPNEEGYTF.